One and the same sample provided the 8 T cell receptor beta chains below, sequenced in a study of spatial heterogeneity in lung cancer. The time point was: blood at routine non-recurrence follow-up after resection. Whole RNA, isolated from tumor, nontumor lung or frozen PBMC, was sequenced without prior sorting. TCRdb re-called the 5' RACE reads with MiXCR, one entry per CDR3 protein. The sample carries under 30,000 distinct CDR3 sequences, around 5.9% recorded once. The sample was PBMCs, taken at follow-up. All receptors come from a male donor with early-stage non-small cell lung cancer.

This clonotype was counted at least ten times. V gene TRBV21-1 combines with J gene TRBJ1-5. TRBV21-1 is described as a pseudogene. The CDR3 extends over 16 amino acids. CDR3 region: CASSNSAGMSNQPQHF. Written as DNA, the CDR3 is TGTGCCAGCAGCAATTCGGCAGGGATGAGCAATCAGCCCCAGCATTTT.

This clonotype is medium-sized in the sample. V and J are TRBV6-2 or TRBV6-3 and TRBJ2-1; no definite D call. Germline V CDR1 and CDR2: MNHEY, SVGEGT. The CDR3 runs to 15 residues. The V and J ends lost 6 bases and 0 bases respectively, with 12 bases between them. The CDR3 DNA follows: TGTGCCAGCAGCTTTGTCCATAGCTCCTACAATGAGCAGTTCTTC. It codes for CASSFVHSSYNEQFF.

This clonotype appeared a few times. The chain combines TRBV5-1 with TRBJ1-3; 7 bases line up with TRBD1. From germline, CDR1 is SGHRS and CDR2 YFSETQ. This CDR3 has 16 amino acids. V lost 4 bases, J lost 4 bases, and 11 bases stayed unmatched. Here the CDR3 DNA reads TGCGCCAGCAGCCAAGGAGAGGGGGCGAAAGGAAACACCATATATTTT. Amino acids: CASSQGEGAKGNTIYF.

This clonotype was seen only once. The rearrangement uses TRBV7-2 and TRBJ2-5; possible D gene TRBD2, 5 bases. The germline V and J ends were trimmed by 8 bases and 4 bases, with 14 bases remaining between them. The germline V gene has CDR1 SGHTA and CDR2 FQGNSA. This CDR3 comprises 13 residues. Here the CDR3 DNA reads TGTGCCAGCGGTTTTCACGAGGGAGAGACCCAGTACTTC. Amino acid sequence: CASGFHEGETQYF.

This clonotype was observed many times. The chain carries TRBV6-4 and TRBJ1-5; D remains unclear. The CDR3 runs 16 residues. V was trimmed by 5 bases and J by 0 bases, leaving 14 bases between them. CDR1 is MRHNA, CDR2 SNTAGT, per germline. The CDR3, as DNA: TGTGCCAGCAGTCCCTGGCAGGATGATAGCAATCAGCCCCAGCATTTT. Translating it yields CASSPWQDDSNQPQHF.

This clonotype was counted between two and nine times. This sequence joins TRBV2 and TRBJ2-3; D gene ambiguous. Germline CDR1 SNHLY, CDR2 FYNNEI. The CDR3 is made up of 11 amino acids. Trimming took off 1 base at V and 15 bases at J, with 11 bases between the two ends. CDR3 loop: CASSEEASLYF. The CDR3, as DNA: TGTGCCAGCAGTGAAGAGGCCAGTTTATATTTT. The variable domain in full, with the rest retrieved from reference TRBV2 and TRBJ2-3, is EPEVTQTPSHQVTQMGQEVILRCVPISNHLYFYWYRQILGQKVEFLVSFYNNEISEKSEIFDDQFSVERPDGSNFTLKIRSTKLEDSAMYFCASSEEASLYFGPGTRLTVL.

There are a few counts of this clonotype. Sequence at one end of the junction differs from germline and may be a read error. The rearrangement joins TRBV6-2 or TRBV6-3 to TRBJ2-1, with D tentatively TRBD2 (5 bases). Germline values: CDR1 MNHEY, CDR2 SVGEGT. This CDR3 is 14 amino acids long. The CDR3 here is CASSVGSSYNGQFF. The CDR3 nucleotides read TGTGCCAGCAGTGTAGGGAGCTCCTACAATGGGCAGTTCTTC.

This clonotype was observed at least ten times. The chain joins TRBV20-1 to TRBJ1-5; TRBD1 might be the D (5 bases). V lost 3 bases, J lost 5 bases, and 17 bases lay in between. The V gene's germline CDR1 is DFQATT and CDR2 SNEGSKA (reference sequence). This CDR3 has 15 amino acids. CDR3 sequence reads: CSASTGAEDYQPQHF. CDR3 sequence (DNA): TGCAGTGCTAGTACTGGGGCGGAAGATTATCAGCCCCAGCATTTT.